The 3 T cell receptor beta chains below come from one sample, sequenced in a study of cytomegalovirus exposure and HLA in healthy donors. In the PCR, 60 Vbeta and 13 Jbeta primers were used. The protocol was immunoSEQ multiplex PCR, while the TCRdb copy is restricted to in-frame clones and leaves out a portion. This table has 160,000 or so clones, approximately 79% appearing once. The sequenced sample was PBMCs. These receptors were taken from a man between 60 and 70 years old in good health and CMV-seronegative.

This clone was observed a single time. The V call is TRBV6-5, the J call TRBJ2-7; D is uncertain. Looked up from germline, CDR1 is MNHEY and CDR2 is SVGAGI. Trimming cost V 9 bases and J 1 base, with 16 bases left between them. The CDR3 extends over 14 amino acids. Here the CDR3 reads CASSRSGESYEQYF. CDR3 DNA: TGTGCCAGTTCCAGATCTGGAGAATCCTACGAGCAGTACTTC.

This rearrangement joins TRBV4-2 to TRBJ2-3, with TRBD2 matching 9 bases. The length of the CDR3 is 17 residues. Unmatched junction bases numbered 11, after V lost 3 bases and J lost 4 bases. CDR1 and CDR2 (germline): LGHNA, YNFKEQ. The CDR3 loop is CASSHALAGRGADTQYF. Here the CDR3 DNA reads TGTGCCAGCAGCCATGCCCTAGCGGGGCGGGGGGCAGATACGCAGTATTTT.

CDR3 sequence: CALRDSNTDTQYF. CDR3 coding DNA: TGTGCCCTTCGGGACTCTAACACAGATACGCAGTATTTT. The rearrangement links TRBV6-5 to TRBJ2-3; tentative D call: TRBD2 (6 bases). Germline loops: CDR1 MNHEY, CDR2 SVGAGI. This CDR3 contains 13 residues. V was trimmed by 11 bases and J by 2 bases, leaving 14 bases between them.